This T cell receptor (beta chain) was found in a study of cytomegalovirus exposure and HLA in healthy donors. For the study at large: T cells numbering about 179 million yielded some 110 million unique TCR beta sequences in an earlier analysis. Of roughly 400 genotyped donors, roughly 81% grouped in the Caucasian-associated ancestry cluster. Study results and caveats: A later analysis reported that several of the most significant clusters appeared to be linked to common viral pathogens, among them Epstein-Barr virus. Productive status was seen about 87% or about 30% of the time for most TCR beta V segments in an earlier analysis.

Deletions cut 5 bases from V and 12 bases from J, with 16 bases between. CDR3 length equals 12 residues. Germline CDR1 LGHNT, CDR2 FRNRAP. This PCR relied on a set of 60 Vbeta primers and 13 Jbeta primers. The table came from immunoSEQ multiplex PCR; TCRdb's copy has only in-frame clones and leaves some out. The table includes about 220,000 clones, around 80% detected once. Notes on this clone: Its antigen is still unknown.

The chain is built from TRBV12-5 and TRBJ1-1, with unresolved D. The sample comprised PBMCs. The TCR was taken from a man in his forties in good health and CMV-seropositive. CDR3 sequence: CASGHLTGATFF. The CDR3 DNA reads as TGTGCTAGTGGTCACCTGACGGGAGCGACTTTCTTT.